This is a list of T cell receptor beta chains from one sample in a study of OX40 agonist ivuxolimab in advanced cancers. The data were produced by immunoSEQ multiplex PCR, yet TCRdb's version contains in-frame clones alone and is incomplete. The top ten clones hold over 0.35% of a sample with some 79,000 clones, roughly 90% of them seen once. Sequencing used CD4+ or CD8+ T cells sorted from blood, obtained in a trial of the OX40 agonist ivuxolimab. These receptors all come from an adult with an advanced solid tumor such as melanoma, head and neck, liver or kidney cancer. Each CDR3 is given with its conserved first and last residue. A D gene is named only where the DNA matches it firmly. Size is omitted from some rows. Given values are once, few, many or a class for expanded clones.

j_call d_call clone_size v_call cdr3_aa cdr3_nt
TRBJ2-7 - - TRBV6-5 CASSGTTPEEYF TGTGCCAGCAGTGGGACCACCCCGGAGGAGTACTTC
TRBJ2-1 TRBD2 - TRBV7-8 CASSSLLAGVNNEQFF TGTGCCAGCAGCAGCCTACTAGCGGGAGTAAACAATGAGCAGTTCTTC
TRBJ2-2 - - TRBV18 CASSPTKSPGELFF TGTGCCAGCTCACCGACCAAGAGCCCCGGGGAGCTGTTTTTT
TRBJ2-1 - - TRBV6-6 CASSYVTPDNEQFF TGTGCCAGCAGTTACGTTACCCCCGACAATGAGCAGTTCTTC
TRBJ2-2 TRBD2 - TRBV10-1 CASGLEIAGVDTGELFF TGCGCCAGCGGACTCGAAATAGCGGGAGTGGACACCGGGGAGCTGTTTTTT
TRBJ2-7 TRBD2 once TRBV14 CASSQLYAGGLSEQYF TGTGCCAGCAGCCAACTTTACGCGGGGGGTTTGAGCGAGCAGTACTTC
TRBJ2-1 TRBD2 - TRBV5-1 CASSPSGSTYNEQFF TGCGCCAGCTCGCCTAGCGGGAGCACCTACAATGAGCAGTTCTTC
TRBJ2-7 - - TRBV11-2 CASSLLTVPYEQYF TGTGCCAGCAGCTTATTAACCGTTCCCTACGAGCAGTACTTC
TRBJ2-7 TRBD2 - TRBV30 CAWRETSGFSYEQYF TGTGCCTGGAGGGAGACTAGCGGCTTCTCCTACGAGCAGTACTTC
TRBJ2-5 - - TRBV18 CASSPDRIQETQYF TGTGCCAGCTCACCCGACAGAATTCAAGAGACCCAGTACTTC
TRBJ1-1 - - TRBV19 CASSIYLSNTEAFF TGTGCCAGTAGTATCTACTTATCGAACACTGAAGCTTTCTTT
TRBJ1-1 - once TRBV6-5 CASSYAFNINTEAFF TGTGCCAGCAGTTACGCCTTTAACATCAACACTGAAGCTTTCTTT
TRBJ1-2 - - TRBV10-2 CASSALSSNYGYTF TGCGCCAGCAGTGCCCTCAGCTCGAACTATGGCTACACCTTC
TRBJ1-6 - - TRBV7-9 CASSLDGIASPLHF TGTGCCAGCAGCTTAGACGGGATCGCTTCACCCCTCCACTTT
TRBJ2-5 TRBD1 - TRBV5-1 CASSSVGQQETQYF TGCGCCAGCAGCTCAGTGGGACAGCAAGAGACCCAGTACTTC
TRBJ2-3 - - TRBV9 CASSVEVTRSTDTQYF TGTGCCAGCAGCGTAGAGGTGACAAGAAGCACAGATACGCAGTATTTT
TRBJ1-5 - - TRBV18 CASSPDGNQPQHF TGTGCCAGCTCACCAGACGGCAATCAGCCCCAGCATTTT
TRBJ1-4 TRBD1 - TRBV6-1 CASSSGGSGEKLFF TGTGCCAGCAGTTCAGGGGGCAGCGGTGAAAAACTGTTTTTT
TRBJ2-7 TRBD1 - TRBV6-5 CASSYSPGTGYEQYF TGTGCCAGCAGTTACTCCCCCGGGACAGGCTACGAGCAGTACTTC
TRBJ2-2 TRBD2 once TRBV27 CASRNAGLAGGPSGELFF TGTGCCAGCAGGAACGCGGGACTAGCGGGAGGGCCGAGCGGGGAGCTGTTTTTT
TRBJ1-1 - few TRBV20-1 CSADGPEAFF TGCAGTGCTGATGGACCTGAAGCTTTCTTT
TRBJ1-5 TRBD1 - TRBV2 CASRPGTGGGQPQHF TGTGCCAGCAGGCCCGGGACAGGGGGCGGGCAGCCCCAGCATTTT
TRBJ2-1 - - TRBV19 CASSIRGNWYNEQFF TGTGCCAGTAGTATCCGGGGAAACTGGTACAATGAGCAGTTCTTC
TRBJ2-3 TRBD2 - TRBV19 CASRTSGSTDTQYF TGTGCCAGCCGGACTAGCGGGAGCACAGATACGCAGTATTTT
TRBJ2-1 - - TRBV12-5 CASGSAEEGLNEQFF TGTGCTAGTGGTTCCGCCGAGGAGGGCCTAAATGAGCAGTTCTTC
TRBJ1-4 - - TRBV4-1 CASSRRGEEKLFF TGCGCCAGCAGTCGCAGGGGCGAGGAAAAACTGTTTTTT
TRBJ1-5 - - TRBV14 CASSQDWRRVESNQPQHF TGTGCCAGCAGCCAAGATTGGAGGCGAGTGGAAAGCAATCAGCCCCAGCATTTT
TRBJ1-2 - - TRBV6-1 CASSETMGYGYTF TGTGCCAGCAGTGAAACGATGGGCTATGGCTACACCTTC
TRBJ2-1 - - TRBV25-1 CASRRSGESEQFF TGTGCCAGCCGCCGCAGTGGGGAGTCCGAGCAGTTCTTC
TRBJ2-1 TRBD2 - TRBV19 CASSIGGLAGWFF TGTGCCAGTAGTATAGGAGGCCTAGCGGGTTGGTTCTTC
TRBJ2-7 - - TRBV7-2 CASRKGGGSYEQYF TGTGCCAGCAGAAAAGGTGGCGGCTCCTACGAGCAGTACTTC
TRBJ1-1 - - TRBV30 CAQTTTWGTEAFF TGTGCGCAGACGACAACCTGGGGCACTGAAGCTTTCTTT
TRBJ2-7 - - TRBV5-4 CASSRDTSYEQYF TGTGCCAGCAGCCGGGATACATCCTACGAGCAGTACTTC
TRBJ2-1 - - TRBV29-1 CSVQYNEQFF TGCAGCGTCCAGTACAATGAGCAGTTCTTC
TRBJ2-7 TRBD2 - TRBV7-2 CASSFAPGRAYEQYF TGTGCCAGCAGCTTTGCCCCCGGGAGGGCCTACGAGCAGTACTTC
TRBJ1-4 - - TRBV28 CASSPRLDGGFF TGTGCCAGCAGTCCCCGCCTGGACGGGGGTTTTTTT
TRBJ2-5 - once TRBV5-1 CASSFSGQDQETQYF TGCGCCAGCAGCTTCTCCGGACAAGACCAAGAGACCCAGTACTTC
TRBJ2-2 TRBD2 - TRBV9 CASSFGLAGGPGTGELFF TGTGCCAGCAGCTTCGGACTAGCGGGAGGGCCGGGCACCGGGGAGCTGTTTTTT
TRBJ1-3 - few TRBV5-4 CASSIKSGNTIYF TGTGCCAGCAGCATCAAGTCCGGAAACACCATATATTTT
TRBJ2-1 - - TRBV13 CASTPIGGSNEQFF TGTGCCAGCACCCCTATTGGGGGAAGCAATGAGCAGTTCTTC
TRBJ2-5 - - TRBV5-1 CASRMGPQQQETQYF TGCGCCAGCAGGATGGGACCCCAACAGCAAGAGACCCAGTACTTC
TRBJ2-7 - - TRBV5-1 CASSVDGYEQYF TGCGCCAGCAGCGTGGACGGCTACGAGCAGTACTTC
TRBJ1-5 - once TRBV7-6 CASSLGNQPQHF TGTGCCAGCAGCTTAGGCAATCAGCCCCAGCATTTT
TRBJ2-4 - - TRBV28 CASSLQAGIKAKNIQYF TGTGCCAGCAGTTTACAGGCGGGCATTAAGGCCAAAAACATTCAGTACTTC
TRBJ1-2 TRBD1 - TRBV29-1 CSAPDRGRHGYTF TGCAGCGCTCCGGACAGGGGGCGCCATGGCTACACCTTC
TRBJ2-7 TRBD2 - TRBV6-6 CASRTSDEQYF TGTGCCAGCAGGACTAGCGACGAGCAGTACTTC
TRBJ1-5 TRBD1 - TRBV29-1 CSVGTGGSNQPQHF TGCAGCGTTGGGACAGGGGGTAGCAATCAGCCCCAGCATTTT
TRBJ2-5 - - TRBV18 CASSPSGVGETQYF TGTGCCAGCTCACCGTCTGGGGTTGGGGAGACCCAGTACTTC
TRBJ1-3 TRBD1 few TRBV7-6 CASSSQDRGLGNTIYF TGTGCCAGCAGCTCCCAGGACAGGGGGCTTGGAAACACCATATATTTT
TRBJ1-1 - - TRBV11-3 CASSPSTLWDSGTEAFF TGTGCCAGCAGCCCGTCGACTCTCTGGGACTCAGGGACTGAAGCTTTCTTT
TRBJ2-6 TRBD1 - TRBV7-2 CASSLLAAGGISGANVLTF TGTGCCAGCAGCCTCCTCGCCGCAGGGGGCATATCTGGGGCCAACGTCCTGACTTTC
TRBJ2-7 TRBD2 - TRBV5-6 CASSVGTTQIREQYF TGTGCCAGCAGCGTCGGGACTACACAGATCCGGGAGCAGTACTTC